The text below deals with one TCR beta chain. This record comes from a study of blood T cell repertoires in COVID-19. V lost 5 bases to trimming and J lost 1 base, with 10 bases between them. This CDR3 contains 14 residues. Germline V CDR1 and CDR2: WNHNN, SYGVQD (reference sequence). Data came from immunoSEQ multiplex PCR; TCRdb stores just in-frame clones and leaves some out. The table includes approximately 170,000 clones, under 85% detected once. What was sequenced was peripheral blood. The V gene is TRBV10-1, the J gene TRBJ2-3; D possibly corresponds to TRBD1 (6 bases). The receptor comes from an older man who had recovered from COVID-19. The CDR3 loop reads CASSKQGGTDTQYF. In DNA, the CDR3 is TGCGCCAGCAGTAAACAGGGAGGCACAGATACGCAGTATTTT.